These 9 T cell receptor beta chains originate from one sample sequenced in a study of cytomegalovirus exposure and HLA in healthy donors. The study ran its PCR with 60 Vbeta and 13 Jbeta primers. Repertoires were generated with immunoSEQ multiplex PCR, while TCRdb's copy carries only in-frame clones and drops some. In the table there are fewer than 120,000 clones, 60% to 85% of which are singletons. Sequencing input: PBMCs. The source of these receptors is a woman aged 55-69 years in good health and CMV-seropositive.

This chain links TRBV11-2 with TRBJ2-3; 10 bases are shared with TRBD2. Losses at the gene ends were 5 bases for V and 1 base for J; bases not matched to a gene: 6. Per germline, CDR1 SGHAT and CDR2 FQNNGV. This CDR3 region has 16 residues. The CDR3 DNA is TGTGCCAGCAGCCTCCAGACTAGCGGGCGCACAGATACGCAGTATTTT. This sequence encodes CASSLQTSGRTDTQYF.

This chain uses TRBV18 with TRBJ2-7; possibly TRBD1 for D (6 bases). V lost 0 bases and J 3 bases, leaving 9 bases between the germline ends. The CDR3 is 14 amino acids. Germline V gene lookup returns CDR1 KGHSH and CDR2 LQKENI. The CDR3, as DNA: TGTGCCAGCTCACCACCGAACAGGGTCTACGAGCAGTACTTC. Encoded protein: CASSPPNRVYEQYF.

V gene TRBV21-1 combines with J gene TRBJ2-4; no DNA check was done on the table's D call, TRBD1. TRBV21-1 is a pseudogene segment. CDR3 length: 21 amino acids. The CDR3 sequence is CASTNPSDRLTPTLAKNIQYF. Written as DNA, the CDR3 is TGTGCCAGCACCAACCCCTCGGACAGGCTCACACCGACGTTAGCCAAAAACATTCAGTACTTC.

V gene TRBV28 combines with J gene TRBJ2-7, with 10 nucleotides matching TRBD1. Germline V gene lookup returns CDR1 MDHEN and CDR2 SYDVKM. There are 11 residues in the CDR3. The V and J ends lost 5 bases and 12 bases, in that order; junction bases with no gene match: 4. The CDR3 DNA is TGTGCCAGCAGTCTGGGACAGGGGAGGTACTTC. Encoded protein: CASSLGQGRYF.

This clone was seen a few times. This rearrangement joins TRBV11-2 to TRBJ1-2, with 7 nucleotides matching TRBD1. The germline gives CDR1 SGHAT, CDR2 FQNNGV. J lost 5 bases, V lost 3 bases, and 9 bases had no gene match. The CDR3 has 15 amino acids. CDR3 coding DNA: TGTGCCAGCAGCTTTGATCCGGGACAGCGATATGGCTACACCTTC. Its protein product is CASSFDPGQRYGYTF.

This chain uses TRBV25-1 with TRBJ2-5, with a weak D call TRBD2 (6 bases). The CDR3 has 16 residues. The germline V gene encodes CDR1 MGHDK and CDR2 SYGVNS. V was shortened by 6 bases and J by 0 bases, with 17 bases between the two germline ends. For the CDR3, the DNA is TGTGCCAGCAGCTTATTACTAGCCGGTTACCAAGAGACCCAGTACTTC. Residues: CASSLLLAGYQETQYF.

This chain links TRBV2 with TRBJ2-1, with TRBD2 matching 13 bases. J gave up 7 bases and V 5 bases, and 5 bases lay outside the gene matches. This CDR3 has 15 residues. Germline V gene sequence: CDR1 SNHLY, CDR2 FYNNEI. The DNA of the CDR3 is TGTGCCAGCAGTTCTAGACTAGCGGGAGGAAATGAGCAGTTCTTC. This encodes CASSSRLAGGNEQFF.

This chain uses TRBV5-4 with TRBJ2-1; 11 bases are a match to TRBD2. Germline-derived CDR1 and CDR2 are SGHNT and YYREEE (reference sequence). The CDR3 consists of 15 residues. The J segment lost 2 bases and the V segment lost 3 bases, leaving 1 base of the junction unmatched. CDR3 residues: CASSSGLAAYNEQFF. CDR3 sequence (DNA): TGTGCCAGCAGCTCGGGACTAGCGGCCTACAATGAGCAGTTCTTC. The full variable domain, its missing parts supplied by reference TRBV5-4 and TRBJ2-1, is ETGVTQSPTHLIKTRGQQVTLRCSSQSGHNTVSWYQQALGQGPQFIFQYYREEENGRGNFPPRFSGLQFPNYSSELNVNALELDDSALYLCASSSGLAAYNEQFFGPGTRLTVL.

This rearrangement joins TRBV6-6 to TRBJ2-5, with 8 nucleotides matching TRBD1. The end of the DNA is better explained by TRBJ2-7, so the J call may be wrong. Germline V gene data show CDR1 as MNHNY and CDR2 as SVGAGI (reference sequence). The CDR3 is 13 residues long. CDR3 sequence: CASSKQGAYEQYF. CDR3 DNA sequence: TGTGCCAGCAGCAAACAGGGGGCCTACGAGCAGTACTTC.